This is a list of T cell receptor beta chains from one sample in a study of T cell responses to AZD1222 COVID-19 vaccine. Using immunoSEQ multiplex PCR, the repertoire was profiled, and TCRdb retains in-frame clones only, with some absent. Among 95,000 to 150,000 clones listed, roughly nine tenths were seen once. The sample was peripheral blood, taken on day 0 of AZD1222 vaccination. The receptors shown here come from an adult in good health. Both conserved end residues are part of each CDR3. D genes are given only for firm matches. Not every row has a clone size; where given, it reads once, few, many or a size class.

TRBV9,TRBD1,TRBJ1-3,.,CASSVAQGASSGNTIYF,TGTGCCAGCAGCGTAGCCCAGGGGGCGAGCTCTGGAAACACCATATATTTT
TRBV6-2/TRBV6-3,.,TRBJ1-5,.,CASSYPTGTSTHGNQPQHF,TGTGCCAGCAGTTACCCCACGGGGACCTCCACCCACGGGAATCAGCCCCAGCATTTT
TRBV19,.,TRBJ1-1,.,CASSMGGFTEAFF,TGTGCCAGTAGTATGGGAGGATTCACTGAAGCTTTCTTT
TRBV5-1,TRBD1,TRBJ1-1,.,CASSPFFRQGVTEAFF,TGCGCCAGCAGCCCGTTCTTCCGACAGGGAGTCACTGAAGCTTTCTTT
TRBV27,.,TRBJ1-5,once,CASSLEFDQPQHF,TGTGCCAGCAGTTTAGAGTTCGATCAGCCCCAGCATTTT
TRBV30,.,TRBJ2-4,.,CAWSPGHNNIQYF,TGTGCCTGGAGTCCTGGACATAACAACATTCAGTACTTC
TRBV5-1,.,TRBJ2-3,.,CASSLAIGWSTDTQYF,TGCGCCAGCAGCTTGGCGATAGGGTGGAGCACAGATACGCAGTATTTT
TRBV4-3,.,TRBJ1-4,few,CASSQGQGSEKLFF,TGCGCCAGCAGCCAGGGCCAGGGGAGTGAAAAACTGTTTTTT
TRBV12-3/TRBV12-4,.,TRBJ1-6,.,CASSPDRSPLHF,TGTGCCAGCAGCCCGGACCGGTCACCCCTCCACTTT
TRBV6-1,.,TRBJ2-7,.,CASSEKRQGSYEQYF,TGTGCCAGCAGTGAAAAACGGCAGGGATCCTACGAGCAGTACTTC
TRBV3-1/TRBV3-2,TRBD1,TRBJ2-2,few,CASSRPGQGVAGELFF,TGTGCCAGCAGCAGGCCGGGACAGGGGGTGGCCGGGGAGCTGTTTTTT
TRBV6-1,.,TRBJ1-1,.,CASSEAGQGGTEAFF,TGTGCCAGCAGTGAAGCCGGGCAGGGAGGGACTGAAGCTTTCTTT
TRBV19,.,TRBJ2-2,.,CASSTPPDTGELFF,TGTGCCAGTAGTACCCCCCCAGACACCGGGGAGCTGTTTTTT
TRBV18,.,TRBJ1-3,.,CASSPLGRGVTGNTIYF,TGTGCCAGCTCACCCTTGGGAAGAGGGGTCACTGGAAACACCATATATTTT
TRBV19,.,TRBJ2-4,.,CATFAGPDIQYF,TGTGCCACCTTCGCAGGGCCGGACATTCAGTACTTC
TRBV6-2/TRBV6-3,TRBD1,TRBJ1-5,.,CASSYSMRTGAWANQPQHF,TGTGCCAGCAGTTACTCGATGAGGACAGGGGCGTGGGCAAATCAGCCCCAGCATTTT
TRBV6-2/TRBV6-3,.,TRBJ1-5,.,CASSPSQGGNQPQHF,TGTGCCAGCAGCCCCTCACAAGGGGGGAATCAGCCCCAGCATTTT
TRBV11-3,TRBD2,TRBJ2-1,.,CASSFVAGPAPFYNEQFF,TGTGCCAGCAGCTTCGTAGCGGGACCTGCCCCTTTTTACAATGAGCAGTTCTTC
TRBV3-1/TRBV3-2,.,TRBJ2-3,.,CASSQDLLGTDTQYF,TGTGCCAGCAGCCAAGATCTGTTGGGTACAGATACGCAGTATTTT
TRBV27,TRBD1,TRBJ1-1,once,CASSFEGANTEAFF,TGTGCCAGCAGTTTTGAGGGGGCGAACACTGAAGCTTTCTTT
TRBV7-2,.,TRBJ2-5,.,CASSLVSEGFVTQYF,TGTGCCAGCAGCTTAGTATCCGAGGGCTTCGTGACCCAGTACTTC
TRBV30,.,TRBJ1-5,.,CAWSLKQEQPQHF,TGTGCCTGGAGTCTGAAGCAGGAGCAGCCCCAGCATTTT
TRBV7-6,.,TRBJ1-1,.,CASSLVGRRDTEAFF,TGTGCCAGCAGCTTAGTTGGCCGGCGGGACACTGAAGCTTTCTTT
TRBV7-9,.,TRBJ1-5,.,CASSPSGGNQPQHF,TGTGCCAGCAGCCCTAGCGGGGGCAATCAGCCCCAGCATTTT
TRBV3-1/TRBV3-2,.,TRBJ1-2,.,CASSQTRSGGYTF,TGTGCCAGCAGCCAAACGCGGTCGGGCGGCTACACCTTC
TRBV5-8,.,TRBJ2-1,.,CASSLEVDLTEYAFF,TGTGCCAGCAGCTTGGAGGTGGACTTAACTGAATACGCGTTCTTC
TRBV9,.,TRBJ1-1,.,CASSGVFHTEAFF,TGTGCCAGCAGCGGGGTTTTTCACACTGAAGCTTTCTTT
TRBV15,TRBD1,TRBJ1-2,.,CATSRDPGQLWGYTF,TGTGCCACCAGCAGAGATCCGGGACAGCTATGGGGCTACACCTTC
TRBV7-9,.,TRBJ1-5,.,CASSQGRGNQPQHF,TGTGCCAGTTCCCAGGGTCGTGGAAATCAGCCCCAGCATTTT
TRBV5-6,TRBD2,TRBJ2-3,few,CASSSAGGPADTQYF,TGTGCCAGCAGCTCCGCGGGAGGGCCGGCAGATACGCAGTATTTT
TRBV5-4,.,TRBJ2-3,.,CASSYWGTDTQYF,TGTGCCAGCAGCTATTGGGGCACAGATACGCAGTATTTT
TRBV6-2/TRBV6-3,.,TRBJ1-1,.,CASSYPRGSSTEAFF,TGTGCCAGCAGTTACCCCCGGGGCAGTTCCACTGAAGCTTTCTTT
TRBV3-1/TRBV3-2,TRBD1,TRBJ1-5,.,CASSSGTGVNQPQHF,TGTGCCAGCAGCTCCGGGACAGGGGTTAATCAGCCCCAGCATTTT
TRBV23-1,TRBD1,TRBJ1-5,.,CASSQGDRAYSNQPQHF,TGCGCCAGCAGTCAAGGGGACAGGGCTTATAGCAATCAGCCCCAGCATTTT
TRBV30,.,TRBJ1-2,.,CAWSATGAGGYTF,TGTGCCTGGAGTGCCACCGGGGCGGGTGGCTACACCTTC
TRBV30,.,TRBJ1-5,.,CAWSGGTYSNQPQHF,TGTGCCTGGAGTGGGGGGACCTATAGCAATCAGCCCCAGCATTTT
TRBV5-4,.,TRBJ1-1,.,CASSSSAPNTEAFF,TGTGCCAGCAGCTCCTCAGCCCCGAACACTGAAGCTTTCTTT
TRBV7-8,.,TRBJ1-5,.,CASSLGRQSLKPQHF,TGTGCCAGCAGCTTAGGTAGACAATCCTTGAAGCCCCAGCATTTT
TRBV6-5,.,TRBJ1-2,few,CASSSLYGYTF,TGTGCCAGCAGTTCACTCTATGGCTACACCTTC
TRBV6-2/TRBV6-3,.,TRBJ1-6,.,CASSYLQYNSPLHF,TGTGCCAGCAGTTACTTGCAGTATAATTCACCCCTCCACTTT